Reported below is one T cell receptor (beta chain). The antigen is undetermined. Amplified TCR beta CDR3 regions came from RNA transcripts. With the HTBI primer set, the TCR CDR3 went through a first round of RT-PCR. TCRdb ran MiXCR on the multiplex PCR reads and lists one entry per CDR3 protein. The sample lists about 640,000 distinct CDR3 sequences; 40% to 55% were seen once. Germline V lookup: CDR1 LNHDA, CDR2 SQIVND (reference sequence). CDR3 length equals 15 residues. The V segment lost 5 bases and the J segment 4 bases; nucleotides outside the gene matches: 8. This sample is part of a study of T cells in Graves' hyperthyroidism and ophthalmopathy. Study results and limitations: Clonotypes that were expanded in thyroid above 0.001 mostly appeared in blood too.

The TCR was taken from an adult man with Graves' disease, either hyperthyroidism or ophthalmopathy (not recorded which). Sequences were obtained from peripheral blood or thyroid tissue (not recorded which). This chain uses TRBV19 with TRBJ1-2; 9 positions agree with TRBD1. The CDR3 reads CASSYGTGSAYGYTF. The CDR3 DNA sequence: TGTGCCAGTAGTTACGGGACAGGGTCTGCCTATGGCTACACCTTC.